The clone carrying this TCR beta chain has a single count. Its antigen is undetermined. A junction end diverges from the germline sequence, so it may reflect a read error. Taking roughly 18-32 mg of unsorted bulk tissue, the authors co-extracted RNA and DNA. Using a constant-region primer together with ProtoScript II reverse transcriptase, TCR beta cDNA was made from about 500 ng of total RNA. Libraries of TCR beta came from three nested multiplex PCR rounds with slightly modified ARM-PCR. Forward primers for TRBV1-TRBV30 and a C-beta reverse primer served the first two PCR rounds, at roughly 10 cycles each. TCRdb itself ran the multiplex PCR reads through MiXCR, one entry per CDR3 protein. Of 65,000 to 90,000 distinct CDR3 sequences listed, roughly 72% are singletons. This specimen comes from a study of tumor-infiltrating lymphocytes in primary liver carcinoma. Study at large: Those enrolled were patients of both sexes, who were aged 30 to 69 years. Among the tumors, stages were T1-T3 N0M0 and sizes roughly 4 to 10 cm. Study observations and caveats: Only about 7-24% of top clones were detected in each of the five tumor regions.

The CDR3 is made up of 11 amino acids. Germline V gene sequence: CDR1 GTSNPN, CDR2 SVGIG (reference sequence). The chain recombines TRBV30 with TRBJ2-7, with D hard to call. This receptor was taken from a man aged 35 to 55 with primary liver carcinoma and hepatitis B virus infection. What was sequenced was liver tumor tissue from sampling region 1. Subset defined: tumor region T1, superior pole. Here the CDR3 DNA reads TGTGCCTGGCGATCCGCCTACGAGCAGTGTTTC. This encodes CAWRSAYEQCF.